Presented here are 2 T cell receptor beta chains from one specimen sequenced in a study of T cells in Graves' hyperthyroidism and ophthalmopathy (dated by TCRdb to about 2019). To prepare the library, multiplex PCR was applied. The reads were generated on an Illumina HiSeq 2000. The TCR beta CDR3 regions were amplified from RNA transcripts. The TCR CDR3 was subjected to a first round of RT-PCR using the HTBI primer set and the Qiagen OneStep RT-PCR kit. TCRdb reanalyzed the raw reads on its own, using fastp at Q25 for trimming and MiXCR for clone calling, and kept in-frame beta chains. For every CDR3 protein sequence, its rows merge into one entry that carries the most common genes and DNA. The sample table lists 300,000 or so distinct CDR3 sequences, over 15% of them with a count of one. In total, the top ten clones hold under 55% of the sample. The specimen was blood. The receptors derive from a woman between 45 and 60 years old with Graves' hyperthyroidism.

The chain has TRBV15 and TRBJ2-1, with D perhaps matching TRBD2 (5 bases). CDR3 length equals 14 residues. CDR1 is LNHNV, CDR2 YYDKDF, per germline (reference sequence). Trimming removed 1 base from V and 4 bases from J, with 8 bases in between. In DNA form, the CDR3 reads TGTGCCACCAGCAGAGGAGGGTCATACAATGAGCAGTTCTTC. Translation gives CATSRGGSYNEQFF.

In this sample, this clonotype turned up many times. The chain couples TRBV7-2 to TRBJ2-7; D is unresolved. CDR3 length equals 14 residues. CDR1 SGHTA and CDR2 FQGNSA come from the germline V gene. V shed 1 base and J shed 3 bases, with 10 bases lying between them. The CDR3 protein is CASSLDFAGYEQYF. In DNA form, the CDR3 reads TGTGCCAGCAGCTTAGATTTTGCAGGCTACGAGCAGTACTTC.